What follows describes a single T cell receptor (beta chain). These data are taken from a study of technical replicates of blood from a handful of donors. Germline CDR1 reads SEHNR; CDR2 reads FQNEAQ (reference sequence). The CDR3 spans 14 residues. Trimming cost V 4 bases and J 3 bases; bases outside gene matches: 6. Here immunoSEQ multiplex PCR was the method, and the copy in TCRdb shows in-frame clones only, minus some. The sample gives fewer than 70,000 clones, 90% to 95% of which show up once; approximately 0.22% is in the top ten. The chain has TRBV7-9 and TRBJ2-7, with TRBD2 matching 7 bases. Sequencing was done on a sample of T cells isolated from PBMCs. This clonotype was obtained from a human donor in good health. CDR3 amino acids: CASSSQAGNYEQYF. The CDR3 DNA sequence: TGTGCCAGCAGCTCCCAAGCGGGGAACTACGAGCAGTACTTC. Combining the CDR3 with reference TRBV7-9 and TRBJ2-7 gives the whole variable domain DTGVSQNPRHKITKRGQNVTFRCDPISEHNRLYWYRQTLGQGPEFLTYFQNEAQLEKSRLLSDRFSAERPKGSFSTLEIQRTEQGDSAMYLCASSSQAGNYEQYFGPGTRLTVT.